This TCR beta chain emerged from a study of post-analysis software for immune sequencing data. The study, taken as a whole, reports: Significantly lower normalized Chao1 diversity was found in patients with multiple sclerosis relative to controls. Relative to controls, patients had about 5 TRBV segments at higher frequency, with TRBV5-6, TRBV5-1 and TRBV20-1 among these.

Unique molecular identifiers were built into the TCR beta cDNA libraries. TCRdb itself ran the PCR reads through MiXCR, one entry per CDR3 protein. The profile shows about 180,000 distinct CDR3 sequences, around 28% of them singletons. This clonotype was recorded once. Its antigen remains unidentified. Germline lookup yields CDR1 SGDLS and CDR2 YYNGEE. The CDR3 contains 14 residues. Trimming removed 3 bases at V and 1 base at J, with 8 bases between. The rearrangement uses TRBV9 and TRBJ1-5; no definite D call. Material for sequencing was blood. This TCR was sampled from a girl aged 10 to 17 with multiple sclerosis. CDR3 amino acids: CASSAAGSNQPQHF. As DNA, the CDR3 is TGTGCCAGCAGCGCGGCGGGCAGCAATCAGCCCCAGCATTTT.